This T cell receptor beta chain appears in the sequencing data of a study of Graves' ophthalmopathy and Graves' hyperthyroidism. Study in general: Peripheral blood was obtained at first diagnosis, ahead of any treatment.

As to this clonotype: At one boundary the junction diverges from the germline segment, which might be a read error.

The hyperthyroidism patients had a new diagnosis of under 2 months' duration and were aged 18 to 65. The authors isolated PBMCs from 8 to 10 ml of fresh peripheral blood. The CDR3 length is 14 residues. Germline V gene lookup returns CDR1 MNHEY and CDR2 SVGAGI. Beta-chain TCR CDR3 regions were amplified from RNA transcripts. RT-PCR with HTBI primers came first, then second-round multiplex PCR. TCRdb reanalysed the multiplex PCR reads using MiXCR and keeps one entry per CDR3 protein. This sample yields about 620,000 distinct CDR3 sequences, of which over 20% are seen a single time; roughly 6.9% belongs to the top ten.

Sequenced sample: peripheral blood. V gene TRBV6-5 combines with J gene TRBJ2-7; the match to TRBD2 covers 8 bases. The sequence derives from a young woman with stable Graves' hyperthyroidism. Some clones in this sample may be carry-over from other donors' samples. As DNA, the CDR3 is TGTGCCATCAGTTTCGGGGGGGGTTACTACGAGCAGTACTTC. Its protein product is CAISFGGGYYEQYF.